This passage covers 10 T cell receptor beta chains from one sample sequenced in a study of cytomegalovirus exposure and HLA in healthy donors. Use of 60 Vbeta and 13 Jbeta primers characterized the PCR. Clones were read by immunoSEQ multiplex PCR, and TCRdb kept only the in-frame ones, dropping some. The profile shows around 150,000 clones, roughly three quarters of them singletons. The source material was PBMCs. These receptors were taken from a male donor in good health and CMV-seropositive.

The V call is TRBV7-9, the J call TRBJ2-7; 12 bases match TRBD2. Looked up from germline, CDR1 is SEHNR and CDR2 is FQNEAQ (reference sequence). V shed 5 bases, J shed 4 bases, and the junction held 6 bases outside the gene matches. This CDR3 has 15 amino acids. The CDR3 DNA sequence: TGTGCCAGCAGCCCAGGACTAGCGGGGCCATACGAGCAGTACTTC. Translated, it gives CASSPGLAGPYEQYF.

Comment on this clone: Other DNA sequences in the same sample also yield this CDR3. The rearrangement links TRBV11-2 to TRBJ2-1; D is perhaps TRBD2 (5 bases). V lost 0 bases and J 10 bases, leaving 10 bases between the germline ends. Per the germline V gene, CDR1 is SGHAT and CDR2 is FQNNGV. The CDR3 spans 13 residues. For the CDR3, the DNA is TGTGCCAGCAGCTTAGATCTGGGGAGCGAGCAGTTCTTC. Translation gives CASSLDLGSEQFF.

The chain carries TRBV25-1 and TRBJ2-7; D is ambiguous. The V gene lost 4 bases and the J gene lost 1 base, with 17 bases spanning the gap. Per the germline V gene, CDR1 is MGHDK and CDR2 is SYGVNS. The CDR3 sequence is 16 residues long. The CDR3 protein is CASSVRRSGQSYEQYF. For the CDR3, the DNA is TGTGCCAGCAGTGTGCGCCGGTCGGGTCAATCCTACGAGCAGTACTTC.

DNA for the CDR3: TGTGCCAGCAGCTTATCAGGGCTAGGAAATCAGCCCCAGCATTTT. Translation: CASSLSGLGNQPQHF. The rearrangement joins TRBV7-2 to TRBJ1-5; D might be TRBD1 (5 bases). V was cut by 2 bases and J by 4 bases, with 12 bases left in between. The CDR3 has 15 amino acids. Germline V gene sequence: CDR1 SGHTA, CDR2 FQGNSA.

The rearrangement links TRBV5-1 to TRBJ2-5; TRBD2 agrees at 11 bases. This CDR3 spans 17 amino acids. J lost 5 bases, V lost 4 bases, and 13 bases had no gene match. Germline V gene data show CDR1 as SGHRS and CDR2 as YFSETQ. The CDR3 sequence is CASSPLAGGPRFETQYF. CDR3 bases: TGCGCCAGCAGCCCCTTAGCGGGGGGGCCTCGGTTTGAGACCCAGTACTTC.

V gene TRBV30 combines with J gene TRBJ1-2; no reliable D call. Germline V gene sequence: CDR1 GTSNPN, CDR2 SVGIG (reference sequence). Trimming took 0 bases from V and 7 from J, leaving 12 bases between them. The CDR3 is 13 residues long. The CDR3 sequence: CAWSVGRAGGYTF. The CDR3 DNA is TGTGCCTGGAGTGTAGGGAGGGCTGGTGGCTACACCTTC.

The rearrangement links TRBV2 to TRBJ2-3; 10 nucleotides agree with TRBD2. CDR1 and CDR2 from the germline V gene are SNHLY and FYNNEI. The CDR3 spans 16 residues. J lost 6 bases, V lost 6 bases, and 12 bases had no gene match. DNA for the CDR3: TGTGCCAGCAGGGGGTTTGTAGCGGGGGGCAGGGATACGCAGTATTTT. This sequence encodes CASRGFVAGGRDTQYF.

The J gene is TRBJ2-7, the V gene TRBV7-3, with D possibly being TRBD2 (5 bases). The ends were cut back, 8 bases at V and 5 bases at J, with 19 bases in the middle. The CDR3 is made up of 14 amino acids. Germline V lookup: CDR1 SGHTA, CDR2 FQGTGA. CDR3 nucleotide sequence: TGTGCCAGCGCCAGTCTTGGAGGTCGGAACGAGCAGTACTTC. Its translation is CASASLGGRNEQYF.

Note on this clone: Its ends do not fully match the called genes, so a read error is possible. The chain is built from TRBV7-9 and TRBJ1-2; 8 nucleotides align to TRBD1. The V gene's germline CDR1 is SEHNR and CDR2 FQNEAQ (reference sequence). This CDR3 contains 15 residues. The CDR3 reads CSSSLVTGANYGYTF. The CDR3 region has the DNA TGTTCCAGCAGCTTAGTGACAGGGGCGAACTATGGCTACACCTTC. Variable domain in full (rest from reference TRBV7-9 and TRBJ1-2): DTGVSQNPRHKITKRGQNVTFRCDPISEHNRLYWYRQTLGQGPEFLTYFQNEAQLEKSRLLSDRFSAERPKGSFSTLEIQRTEQGDSAMYLCSSSLVTGANYGYTFGSGTRLTVV.

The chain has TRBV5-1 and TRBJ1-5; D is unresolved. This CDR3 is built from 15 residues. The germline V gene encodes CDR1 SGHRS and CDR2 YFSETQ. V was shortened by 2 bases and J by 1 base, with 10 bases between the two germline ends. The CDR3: CASSLEGSSNQPQHF. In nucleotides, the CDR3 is TGCGCCAGCAGCTTAGAGGGTTCAAGCAATCAGCCCCAGCATTTT. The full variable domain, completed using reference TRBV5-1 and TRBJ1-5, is KAGVTQTPRYLIKTRGQQVTLSCSPISGHRSVSWYQQTPGQGLQFLFEYFSETQRNKGNFPGRFSGRQFSNSRSEMNVSTLELGDSALYLCASSLEGSSNQPQHFGDGTRLSIL.